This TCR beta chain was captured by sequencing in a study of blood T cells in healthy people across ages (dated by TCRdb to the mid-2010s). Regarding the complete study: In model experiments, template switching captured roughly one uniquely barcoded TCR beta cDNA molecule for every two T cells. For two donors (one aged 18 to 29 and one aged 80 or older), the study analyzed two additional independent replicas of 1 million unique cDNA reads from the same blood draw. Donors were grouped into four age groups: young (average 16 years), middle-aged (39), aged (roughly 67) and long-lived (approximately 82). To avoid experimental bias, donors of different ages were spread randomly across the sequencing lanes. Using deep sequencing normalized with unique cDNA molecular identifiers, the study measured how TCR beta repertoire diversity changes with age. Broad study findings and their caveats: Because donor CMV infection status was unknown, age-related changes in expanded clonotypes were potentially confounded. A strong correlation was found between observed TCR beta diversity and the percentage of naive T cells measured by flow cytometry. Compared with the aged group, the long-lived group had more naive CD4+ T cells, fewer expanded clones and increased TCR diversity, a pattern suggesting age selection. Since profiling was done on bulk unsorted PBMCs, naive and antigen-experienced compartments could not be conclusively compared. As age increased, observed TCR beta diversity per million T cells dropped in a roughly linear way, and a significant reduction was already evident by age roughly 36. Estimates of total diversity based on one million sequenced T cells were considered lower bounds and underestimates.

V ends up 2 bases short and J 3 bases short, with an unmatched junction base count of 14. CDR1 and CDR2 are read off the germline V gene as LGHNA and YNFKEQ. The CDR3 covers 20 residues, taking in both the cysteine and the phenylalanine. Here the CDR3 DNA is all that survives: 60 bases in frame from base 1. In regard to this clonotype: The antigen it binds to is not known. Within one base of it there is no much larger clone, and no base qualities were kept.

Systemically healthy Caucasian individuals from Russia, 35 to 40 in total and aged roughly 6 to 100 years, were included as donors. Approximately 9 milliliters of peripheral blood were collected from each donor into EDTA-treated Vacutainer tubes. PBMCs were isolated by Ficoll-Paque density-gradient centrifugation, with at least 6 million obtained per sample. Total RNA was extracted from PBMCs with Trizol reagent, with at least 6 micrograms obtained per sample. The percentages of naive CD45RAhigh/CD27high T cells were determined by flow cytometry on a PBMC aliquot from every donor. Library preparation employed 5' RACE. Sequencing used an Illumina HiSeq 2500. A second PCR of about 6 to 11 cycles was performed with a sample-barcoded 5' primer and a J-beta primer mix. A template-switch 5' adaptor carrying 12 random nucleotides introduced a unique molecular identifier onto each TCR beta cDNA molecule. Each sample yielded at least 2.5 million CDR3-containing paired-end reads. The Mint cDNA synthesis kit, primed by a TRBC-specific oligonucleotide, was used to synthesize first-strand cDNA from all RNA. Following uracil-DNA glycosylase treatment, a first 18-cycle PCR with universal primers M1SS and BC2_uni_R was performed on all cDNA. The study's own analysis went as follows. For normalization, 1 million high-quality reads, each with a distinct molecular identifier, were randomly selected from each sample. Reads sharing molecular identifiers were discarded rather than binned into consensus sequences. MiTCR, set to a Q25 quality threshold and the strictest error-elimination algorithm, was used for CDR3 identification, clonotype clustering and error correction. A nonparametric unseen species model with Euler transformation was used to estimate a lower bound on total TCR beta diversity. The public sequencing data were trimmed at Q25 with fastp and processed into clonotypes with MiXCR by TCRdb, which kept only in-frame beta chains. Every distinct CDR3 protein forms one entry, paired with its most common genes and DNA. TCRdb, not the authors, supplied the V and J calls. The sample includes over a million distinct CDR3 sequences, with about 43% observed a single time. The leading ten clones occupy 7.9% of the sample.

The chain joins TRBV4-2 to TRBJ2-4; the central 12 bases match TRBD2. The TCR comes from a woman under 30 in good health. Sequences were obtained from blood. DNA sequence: TGTGCCAGCAGCCAACCTTGGCTAGCGGGGGGGGGCTTGGTCAAAAACATTCAGTACTTC. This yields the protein CASSQPWLAGGGLVKNIQYF.